This T cell receptor beta chain is drawn from a study of Graves' ophthalmopathy and Graves' hyperthyroidism. This clonotype was observed many times. Trimming removed 5 bases from V and 2 bases from J, with 10 bases in between. CDR3 length equals 13 residues. Germline CDR1 is SEHNR and CDR2 is FQNEAQ (reference sequence). The TCR beta CDR3 regions underwent amplification from RNA transcripts. An initial RT-PCR round employing HTBI primers preceded a second-round multiplex PCR. TCRdb processed the multiplex PCR reads anew with MiXCR; each CDR3 protein has one entry. This table holds about 220,000 distinct CDR3 sequences, 20% to 25% found once.

Input material: peripheral blood. This clonotype originated in a woman aged 45-65 years with Graves' ophthalmopathy. The chain is built from TRBV7-9 and TRBJ2-7; tentatively, D is TRBD1 or TRBD2 (5 bases each). The CDR3 region has the DNA TGTGCCAGCAGCCCCTCGGGACCCTACGAGCAGTACTTC. Its protein product is CASSPSGPYEQYF. Full variable domain (remainder filled in from reference TRBV7-9 and TRBJ2-7): DTGVSQNPRHKITKRGQNVTFRCDPISEHNRLYWYRQTLGQGPEFLTYFQNEAQLEKSRLLSDRFSAERPKGSFSTLEIQRTEQGDSAMYLCASSPSGPYEQYFGPGTRLTVT.